This T cell receptor (beta chain) was observed in a study of shared clonotypes between healthy human individuals. Across the whole study: There were three CD4 naive, three CD4 memory, two CD8 naive and one CD8 memory plates per donor. Study results and limitations: Rarefaction analysis demonstrated incomplete sorted-subset sequencing notwithstanding large depth.

In replicate PCRs of sorted subsets, roughly 190 ng DNA, about 30,000 T cell genomes, was used. The method was immunoSEQ multiplex PCR; TCRdb's version includes in-frame clones alone and lacks a portion of them. The table shows 2 million to 2.5 million clones, with under 95% occurring only once. V lost 3 bases, J lost 9 bases, and 16 bases lay in between. The CDR3 extends over 14 amino acids. Germline loops: CDR1 SGDLS, CDR2 YYNGEE. In regard to this clone: What it binds is not known.

CD45RO-negative cells were positively selected for CCR7, leaving out terminally differentiated effector memory CD45RA+ cells. Material: naive CD8+ T cells from PBMCs. This chain uses TRBV9 with TRBJ2-1; possibly TRBD1 for D (6 bases). The TCR sequence derives from a man younger than 35 in good health. Some clones in this sample may be carry-over from other donors' samples. CDR3 DNA sequence: TGTGCCAGCAGCGGCCGGGACACCCCTAGTGAGCAGTTCTTC. It codes for CASSGRDTPSEQFF.